The clone carrying this T cell receptor beta chain occurred many times. No antigen is known for it. This specimen comes from a study of regulatory T cells in long-lasting Graves disease. Points from the study as a whole: Persistent disease was characterized by preferential usage of TRBV28, TRBJ1-2 and TRBJ2-5. Comparison showed that persistent patients shared more public clonotypes (about 2,600) than new patients (966).

Trimming took 7 bases from V and 2 from J, leaving 18 bases between them. The CDR3 runs to 15 residues. CDR1 and CDR2 (germline): MNHEY, SMNVEV (reference sequence). Specified time point: persistent/refractory GD, antithyroid drugs over 5 years with positive TRAb. From PBMCs, RNA was extracted and then used to make the TCR library. A volume of 7 to 9.5 milliliters of peripheral blood was collected in EDTA tubes. CDR3 regions were amplified by Arm-PCR using iRepertoire HTBI primers to build TCR beta libraries. TCRdb re-analysed the multiplex PCR reads in MiXCR, keeping a single row per CDR3 protein. This table has 350,000 to 500,000 distinct CDR3 sequences, about 21% appearing once.

The sequence came from a female donor with Graves disease. The material sequenced was peripheral blood mononuclear cells (PBMCs), taken when the disease was refractory, from a patient treated with antithyroid drugs. The genes are TRBV27 and TRBJ2-7; TRBD2 is a possible D gene (6 bases). CDR3 coding DNA: TGTGCCAGCATCCCACAACCGCGGGATCCCTACGAGCAGTACTTC. Protein product: CASIPQPRDPYEQYF.